A few counts support the clone carrying this T cell receptor (beta chain). Its antigen is as yet unknown. Germline V gene lookup returns CDR1 MDHEN and CDR2 SYDVKM. This CDR3 has 16 amino acids. Trimming took off 4 bases at V and 0 bases at J, with 16 bases between the two ends. Original processing notes: To classify distant metastasis in papillary thyroid cancer, a model was built from CDR3 differences across clinicopathological groups. TCRdb re-called the PCR reads through MiXCR. In this record, the V and J calls reflect TCRdb's handling and not the investigators' own analysis. The sample includes 17,000 or so clones, 25% to 30% of them seen just once. This record belongs to a study of metastatic and nonmetastatic thyroid tumors. Study background: Repertoires of blood and of tissue (tumor or nodule) from malignant and benign thyroid patients were compared.

Thyroid surgery was preceded by no treatment in any patient. Findings and limits, study-wide: Within blood and tumor, benign nodules reportedly had significantly lower TCR beta diversity than malignant thyroid tumors did.

This chain links TRBV28 with TRBJ2-7; D not resolved. The receptor comes from a female donor with papillary thyroid cancer or a benign thyroid nodule (not recorded which). Some clones in this sample may be carry-over from other donors' samples. The specimen sequenced was adjacent normal tissue. The CDR3 region has the DNA TGTGCCAGCAGTTCAGCTGATACGCGGAGCTCCTACGAGCAGTACTTC. It specifies CASSSADTRSSYEQYF. The entire variable domain, with the rest obtained from reference TRBV28 and TRBJ2-7, is as follows: DVKVTQSSRYLVKRTGEKVFLECVQDMDHENMFWYRQDPGLGLRLIYFSYDVKMKEKGDIPEGYSVSREKKERFSLILESASTNQTSMYLCASSSADTRSSYEQYFGPGTRLTVT.